Shown below are 9 T cell receptor beta chains from a single sample sequenced in a study of T-cell reconstitution after alpha-beta-depleted transplantation in children. Unique molecular identifiers featured in how the TCRbeta library was prepared. Via MiXCR, TCRdb re-called the PCR reads, giving one row per CDR3 protein. The table shows about 50,000 distinct CDR3 sequences, with under 6% occurring only once. Sequencing was performed on PBMCs, mostly from graft donor cells, taken 60 days after TCRalphabeta/CD19-depleted stem cell transplant. These receptors were collected from a female patient between 2 and 15 years old who had a stem cell transplant for aplastic anemia, so the T cells may come from the graft donor.

This clonotype was seen at least ten times. This chain joins TRBV20-1 and TRBJ1-2; 7 bases line up with TRBD1. The CDR3 is made up of 15 amino acids. Germline V CDR1 and CDR2: DFQATT, SNEGSKA (reference sequence). The V gene end was trimmed by 3 bases and the J gene end by 6 bases; junction bases not matched to a gene: 13. Written as DNA, the CDR3 is TGCAGTGCTAGTAGGACCCGGGGGAGGGGGCATGGCTACACCTTC. As protein: CSASRTRGRGHGYTF.

This clonotype was seen a few times. This chain uses TRBV3-1 with TRBJ1-1; 9 nucleotides match TRBD1. This CDR3 region has 14 residues. V lost 4 bases, J lost 3 bases, and 3 bases stayed unmatched. The germline CDR1 and CDR2 sequences are LGHDT and YNNKEL (reference sequence). This CDR3 is CASSRWTGDTEAFF. Here the CDR3 DNA reads TGTGCCAGCAGCCGGTGGACAGGGGACACTGAAGCTTTCTTT.

In its sample, this clonotype was seen many times. The rearrangement uses TRBV27 and TRBJ2-7; no reliable D call. The CDR3 has 16 amino acids. With 5 bases removed from V and 0 bases from J, the gap between germline ends came to 17 bases. Per the germline V gene, CDR1 is MNHEY and CDR2 is SMNVEV (reference sequence). CDR3 loop: CASSPPRNSVSYEQYF. In DNA, the CDR3 is TGTGCCAGCAGTCCCCCCCGGAACTCGGTCTCCTACGAGCAGTACTTC.

This clonotype showed up many times. The V call is TRBV6-6, the J call TRBJ2-3; 14 bases align to TRBD2. CDR3 size: 16 residues. In germline, CDR1 is MNHNY, CDR2 SVGAGI (reference sequence). The V gene end was trimmed by 0 bases and the J gene end by 6 bases; junction bases not matched to a gene: 2. CDR3 nucleotide sequence: TGTGCCAGCAGTTACTCGACTAGCGGGGGGGCCGATACGCAGTATTTT. It codes for CASSYSTSGGADTQYF.

In the case of this clonotype: A much larger clone sits a single nucleotide away, making a read error possible. The chain carries TRBV10-3 and TRBJ2-3, with TRBD1 matching over 8 bases. The CDR3 spans 15 residues. Germline loops: CDR1 ENHRY, CDR2 SYGVKD. CDR3 DNA sequence: TGTGCCATCAGTGACAGGGGGCCGAGCACAGATATGCAGTATTTT. Protein product: CAISDRGPSTDMQYF.

This clonotype was found many times. The genes are TRBV20-1 and TRBJ1-1, with D unresolved. The CDR3 has 14 amino acids. CDR1 is DFQATT and CDR2 is SNEGSKA in the germline V gene (reference sequence). V lost 0 bases and J lost 6, with 14 bases in between. The CDR3 here is CSARDRAAIPEAFF. The CDR3 coding sequence is TGCAGTGCTAGAGATCGCGCGGCTATCCCTGAAGCTTTCTTT.

The rearrangement uses TRBV11-3 and TRBJ2-7, with a weak D call TRBD1 (6 bases). The CDR3 runs 14 residues. Between the trimmed V and J ends, which lost 6 bases and 2 bases, there was a span of 14 bases. The V gene's germline CDR1 is SGHNT and CDR2 YENEEA. As DNA, the CDR3 is TGTGCCAGCAGTCCCGGACAGCTCCCCTACGAGCAGTACTTC. Translated, it gives CASSPGQLPYEQYF.

This clonotype was recorded many times. The chain carries TRBV5-1 and TRBJ2-7; D tentatively fits TRBD1 or TRBD2 (5 bases each). The ends were cut back, 3 bases at V and 2 bases at J, with 12 bases in the middle. The CDR3 runs to 14 residues. Germline CDR1 is SGHRS and CDR2 is YFSETQ. CDR3 bases: TGCGCCAGCAGCTGGGACGGAAAGCCCTACGAGCAGTACTTC. The encoded protein is CASSWDGKPYEQYF.

This clonotype showed up just a few times. This sequence joins TRBV5-1 and TRBJ1-1; possibly TRBD1 for D (6 bases). This CDR3 region has 17 residues. The V gene lost 2 bases and the J gene lost 0 bases, with 17 bases spanning the gap. Germline V lookup: CDR1 SGHRS, CDR2 YFSETQ. CDR3 region: CASSLGQRGTLNTEAFF. CDR3 DNA: TGCGCCAGCAGCTTAGGACAGAGGGGCACATTGAACACTGAAGCTTTCTTT.